This entry lists 27 T cell receptor beta chains sequenced from one sample in a study of blood T cell repertoires in COVID-19. Measured with immunoSEQ multiplex PCR; TCRdb has only the in-frame clones, and not every one. The sample holds fewer than 250,000 clones, around 85% seen once. The sequencing sample was made of PBMCs or T cells enriched from blood (not recorded which). The source of these receptors is a woman aged 40-49 years with acute COVID-19.

This chain uses TRBV11-2 with TRBJ2-3; D might be TRBD2 (7 bases). Germline CDR1 reads SGHAT; CDR2 reads FQNNGV. Trimming removed 0 bases at V and 0 bases at J, with 16 bases between. The CDR3 covers 18 residues. The CDR3 DNA reads TGTGCCAGCAGCTTAGAAGGTGGTGGGGGGGCTAGCACAGATACGCAGTATTTT. Its protein product is CASSLEGGGGASTDTQYF.

The V call is TRBV5-1, the J call TRBJ2-3; TRBD2 might be the D (8 bases). This CDR3 comprises 16 residues. V lost 5 bases, J lost 5 bases, and 21 bases lay in between. In germline, CDR1 is SGHRS, CDR2 YFSETQ. The CDR3 loop is CASSKLAEGAKDTQYF. The CDR3 DNA follows: TGCGCCAGCAGTAAACTAGCGGAGGGGGCGAAAGATACGCAGTATTTT. Drawing the rest from reference TRBV5-1 and TRBJ2-3, the complete variable domain is KAGVTQTPRYLIKTRGQQVTLSCSPISGHRSVSWYQQTPGQGLQFLFEYFSETQRNKGNFPGRFSGRQFSNSRSEMNVSTLELGDSALYLCASSKLAEGAKDTQYFGPGTRLTVL.

This sequence joins TRBV5-5 and TRBJ1-1; 7 positions match TRBD1. The CDR3 has 18 residues. The V segment lost 4 bases and the J segment 3 bases; nucleotides outside the gene matches: 18. Looked up from germline, CDR1 is SGHKS and CDR2 is YYEKEE (reference sequence). CDR3 in DNA: TGTGCCAGCAGCCCGTCAGGGACAGCCGCTGATCGGGACACTGAAGCTTTCTTT. Amino acids: CASSPSGTAADRDTEAFF.

V gene TRBV7-6 combines with J gene TRBJ1-1; 8 positions match TRBD1. Trimming took 4 bases from V and 4 from J; bases not matched to a gene: 5. Germline V gene lookup returns CDR1 SGHVS and CDR2 FNYEAQ. The CDR3 is 14 residues long. The CDR3 DNA reads as TGTGCCAGCAGCTCCTCGACAGGGGCCACTGAAGCTTTCTTT. This encodes CASSSSTGATEAFF.

The chain carries TRBV7-8 and TRBJ2-3; 9 nucleotides align to TRBD1. Germline V gene lookup returns CDR1 SGHVS and CDR2 FQNEAQ. This CDR3 comprises 15 residues. Trimming took 5 bases from V and 3 from J; bases not matched to a gene: 6. The CDR3 is CASSLDRGFTDTQYF. CDR3 bases: TGTGCCAGCAGCCTCGACAGGGGGTTTACAGATACGCAGTATTTT. Using reference TRBV7-8 and TRBJ2-3 for the parts outside the CDR3, the full variable domain is GAGVSQSPRYKVAKRGQDVALRCDPISGHVSLFWYQQALGQGPEFLTYFQNEAQLDKSGLPSDRFFAERPEGSVSTLKIQRTQQEDSAVYLCASSLDRGFTDTQYFGPGTRLTVL.

CDR3 in amino acids: CASSQTSGTYNEQFF. CDR3 coding DNA: TGCGCCAGCAGTCAAACTAGCGGGACCTACAATGAGCAGTTCTTC. The V and J genes are TRBV5-1 and TRBJ2-1, with 10 bases aligning to TRBD2. Germline assignment: CDR1 SGHRS and CDR2 YFSETQ. With V trimmed by 5 bases and J by 2 bases, 4 bases remained unmatched. The CDR3 extends over 15 amino acids.

The V and J genes are TRBV28 and TRBJ1-3; D is unclear. This CDR3 has 13 residues. The germline V gene encodes CDR1 MDHEN and CDR2 SYDVKM. V gave up 8 bases and J gave up 2 bases, with 10 bases separating them. For the CDR3, the DNA is TGTGCCAGCGGTCTGGGCCCTGGAAACACCATATATTTT. Amino acid sequence: CASGLGPGNTIYF.

The rearrangement uses TRBV7-8 and TRBJ2-2; D may be TRBD1 (5 bases). With 6 bases removed from V and 5 bases from J, the gap between germline ends came to 19 bases. CDR1 SGHVS and CDR2 FQNEAQ come from the germline V gene. The CDR3 length is 16 residues. The CDR3 reads CASRTDLWGSTGELFF. CDR3 DNA: TGTGCCAGCAGAACGGACCTATGGGGCTCAACCGGGGAGCTGTTTTTT.

V is TRBV5-8 and J is TRBJ1-1; D is unresolved. Per the germline V gene, CDR1 is SGHTS and CDR2 is YDEGEE. Between the trimmed V and J ends, which lost 0 bases and 3 bases, there was a span of 6 bases. The CDR3 is made up of 13 amino acids. CDR3 loop: CASSLGSYTEAFF. CDR3 bases: TGTGCCAGCAGCTTGGGTAGTTACACTGAAGCTTTCTTT.

The chain carries TRBV28 and TRBJ2-5; TRBD2 agrees at 13 bases. The CDR3 runs to 16 residues. Trimming took 6 bases from V and 5 from J; bases not matched to a gene: 9. CDR1 and CDR2 (germline): MDHEN, SYDVKM. As DNA, the CDR3 is TGTGCCAGCAGACGGACTAGCGGGAGTAGTTCGGAGACCCAGTACTTC. Protein product: CASRRTSGSSSETQYF. Full variable domain (rest looked up from reference TRBV28 and TRBJ2-5): DVKVTQSSRYLVKRTGEKVFLECVQDMDHENMFWYRQDPGLGLRLIYFSYDVKMKEKGDIPEGYSVSREKKERFSLILESASTNQTSMYLCASRRTSGSSSETQYFGPGTRLLVL.

This clone was seen once. CDR3 DNA: TGTGCCAGCAGCTTAGGTTGGGGCGTTCAAGAGACCCAGTACTTC. Amino acid sequence: CASSLGWGVQETQYF. This sequence joins TRBV7-2 and TRBJ2-5; D is possibly TRBD1 (5 bases). Germline values: CDR1 SGHTA, CDR2 FQGNSA. The V and J ends lost 1 base and 2 bases respectively, with 11 bases between them. CDR3 length equals 15 residues.

The chain employs TRBV18 and TRBJ2-2, with 14 bases fitting TRBD2. The V gene's germline CDR1 is KGHSH and CDR2 LQKENI. This CDR3 is 18 amino acids long. Germline trimming cut 3 bases from V and 5 bases from J; bases unmatched to any gene: 8. CDR3 amino acids: CASSPGTSGSKRTGELFF. CDR3 sequence (DNA): TGTGCCAGCTCACCCGGGACTAGCGGGAGTAAAAGAACCGGGGAGCTGTTTTTT.

Comment on this clone: Other DNA sequences within the sample encode an identical CDR3. The chain employs TRBV28 and TRBJ2-5, with TRBD1 as a possible D gene (5 bases). The CDR3 has 13 amino acids. Germline CDR1 MDHEN, CDR2 SYDVKM. The ends were cut back, 3 bases at V and 11 bases at J, with 16 bases in the middle. The CDR3 sequence: CASSFRQSLGQYF. Written as DNA, the CDR3 is TGTGCCAGCAGTTTTCGACAGAGTCTAGGGCAGTACTTC.

The chain recombines TRBV6-1 with TRBJ2-5; TRBD2 matches 7 bases. The CDR3 extends over 15 amino acids. V lost 0 bases to trimming and J lost 6 bases; unmatched junction nucleotides: 7. Germline loops: CDR1 MNHNS, CDR2 SASEGT. The DNA for the CDR3 is TGTGCCAGCAGTGAAGCTCAAGCGGGGTCCAAGACCCAGTACTTC. This gives the protein CASSEAQAGSKTQYF.

The rearrangement uses TRBV12-3 or TRBV12-4 and TRBJ2-7; a possible D gene is TRBD2 (5 bases). CDR3 length: 13 amino acids. V was shortened by 5 bases and J by 1 base, with 9 bases between the two germline ends. The CDR3 sequence: CASSADSSYEQYF. The CDR3 DNA follows: TGTGCCAGCAGTGCGGACTCATCCTACGAGCAGTACTTC.

The V call is TRBV3-1 (or the pseudogene TRBV3-2), the J call TRBJ2-7; D perhaps matches TRBD2 (5 bases). The germline V and J ends were trimmed by 1 base and 12 bases, with 13 bases remaining between them. The germline V gene encodes CDR1 LGHDT and CDR2 YNNKEL (reference sequence). CDR3 length equals 12 residues. CDR3 residues: CASSQGNGVGYF. The CDR3 bases are TGTGCCAGCAGCCAAGGAAACGGGGTAGGGTACTTC.

This clone was counted ten times or more. The CDR3 nucleotides read TGTGCCAGCAGCCTTAGCGGGAGGAAGGGCGGGGAGCTGTTTTTT. This sequence encodes CASSLSGRKGGELFF. The chain uses TRBV11-3 and TRBJ2-2; 10 nucleotides line up with TRBD2. V trimming: 5 bases; J trimming: 7 bases; junction bases outside the gene matches: 7. Germline V gene lookup returns CDR1 SGHNT and CDR2 YENEEA. The CDR3 contains 15 residues.

The genes are TRBV4-1 and TRBJ2-3; a possible D gene is TRBD2 (6 bases). CDR1 and CDR2 from the germline V gene are MGHRA and YSYEKL. The CDR3 extends over 15 amino acids. Trimming cost V 3 bases and J 2 bases, with 12 bases left between them. CDR3 sequence: CASSQGGQHTDTQYF. CDR3 sequence (DNA): TGCGCCAGCAGCCAGGGAGGACAACACACAGATACGCAGTATTTT.

The rearrangement joins TRBV28 to TRBJ2-7; TRBD1 matches at 8 bases. CDR1 is MDHEN, CDR2 SYDVKM, per germline. CDR3 length equals 14 residues. J gave up 5 bases and V 6 bases, and 9 bases lay outside the gene matches. The CDR3 sequence: CASSLRQGTHEQYF. CDR3 in DNA: TGTGCCAGCAGCTTAAGACAGGGGACCCACGAGCAGTACTTC.

The rearrangement uses TRBV27 and TRBJ2-1; the match to TRBD2 covers 13 bases. Losses at the gene ends were 8 bases for V and 9 bases for J; bases not matched to a gene: 7. The CDR3 is 14 residues long. Germline V gives CDR1 MNHEY, CDR2 SMNVEV (reference sequence). This chain's CDR3 is CASLRTSGSGEQFF. CDR3 DNA: TGTGCCAGCCTCCGGACTAGCGGGAGTGGTGAGCAGTTCTTC.

The genes are TRBV2 and TRBJ1-1, with D possibly matching TRBD1 (6 bases). Germline CDR1 SNHLY, CDR2 FYNNEI. There are 15 residues in the CDR3. Trimming removed 7 bases at V and 2 bases at J, with 17 bases between. In DNA, the CDR3 is TGTGCCAGCATTAGCCGGGACACGCAAAACACTGAAGCTTTCTTT. Translated: CASISRDTQNTEAFF.

This sequence joins TRBV29-1 and TRBJ2-7; TRBD1 aligns across 10 bases. V lost 1 base and J lost 2; bases outside the gene matches: 8. The CDR3 is made up of 16 amino acids. From germline, CDR1 is SQVTM and CDR2 ANQGSEA. The CDR3 DNA reads as TGCAGCGTTGAAGGGGCCAGGGACAGGGGCCCCTACGAGCAGTACTTC. Translated, it gives CSVEGARDRGPYEQYF.

The CDR3 coding sequence is TGTGCCAGCAGTCCCCCCCATAGGGGGAATCAGCCCCAGCATTTT. This translates into CASSPPHRGNQPQHF. V is TRBV28 and J is TRBJ1-5, with D tentatively TRBD1 (6 bases). This CDR3 is 15 amino acids long. Trimming took off 5 bases at V and 4 bases at J, with 15 bases between the two ends. The germline gives CDR1 MDHEN, CDR2 SYDVKM.

The chain links TRBV5-1 to TRBJ2-7; 8 nucleotides line up with TRBD2. The length of the CDR3 is 15 residues. Germline lookup yields CDR1 SGHRS and CDR2 YFSETQ. V trimming: 0 bases; J trimming: 3 bases; junction bases outside the gene matches: 5. The CDR3 nucleotides are TGCGCCAGCAGCTTGGATACTAGCGGTTACTACGAGCAGTACTTC. It yields the protein CASSLDTSGYYEQYF.

This rearrangement joins TRBV7-9 to TRBJ2-7, with 9 positions matching TRBD2. Germline lookup yields CDR1 SEHNR and CDR2 FQNEAQ (reference sequence). Trimming took 1 base from V and 5 from J; bases not matched to a gene: 9. The CDR3 is made up of 16 amino acids. The CDR3 DNA sequence: TGTGCCAGCAGCTTAGGTTTCGGCGGGGGGGTCGACGAGCAGTACTTC. Its translation: CASSLGFGGGVDEQYF.

This clone came up once. Other DNA sequences in the same sample also yield this CDR3. The chain links TRBV27 to TRBJ1-2; possible D gene TRBD1, 6 bases. Deletions cut 2 bases from V and 2 bases from J, with 6 bases between. Germline-derived CDR1 and CDR2 are MNHEY and SMNVEV (reference sequence). The CDR3 spans 13 residues. CDR3 in amino acids: CASSLQGNYGYTF. In DNA form, the CDR3 reads TGTGCCAGCAGTTTACAGGGGAACTATGGCTACACCTTC.

CDR3 amino acids: CASSTGEAKNIQYF. The CDR3 DNA sequence: TGTGCCAGCTCGACGGGGGAAGCCAAAAACATTCAGTACTTC. This chain links TRBV27 with TRBJ2-4; D perhaps matches TRBD2 (6 bases). The CDR3 sequence is 14 residues long. Germline loops: CDR1 MNHEY, CDR2 SMNVEV (reference sequence). Deletions cut 8 bases from V and 0 bases from J, with 11 bases between.